The clone carrying this T cell receptor (beta chain) was recorded at least ten times. These data come from a study of T-cell memory formation after mild COVID-19. MiXCR, applied by TCRdb to the 5' RACE reads, yields one record per CDR3 protein. Found here are about 350,000 distinct CDR3 sequences, over 13% of them singletons; the top ten hold roughly 22%. The CDR3 contains 15 residues. V trimming: 5 bases; J trimming: 3 bases; junction bases outside the gene matches: 2. Germline lookup yields CDR1 SGHRS and CDR2 YFSETQ. This TCR derives from a young man who had mild COVID-19 (a few samples of this study predate the infection). Cell type and time point are not known. The sample was PBMCs or a T cell subset sorted from them (not recorded which). The gene calls are TRBV5-1 and TRBJ2-6, with 10 positions matching TRBD1. The CDR3 DNA reads as TGCGCCAGCAGGACAGGGGGCAGTGGGGCCAACGTCCTGACTTTC. The encoded protein is CASRTGGSGANVLTF.